Listed below are T cell receptor beta chains from one sample, sequenced in a study of T cell clones after liver transplantation. Here immunoSEQ multiplex PCR was the method, and the copy in TCRdb shows in-frame clones only, minus some. The top ten hold approximately 3% of the sample, which has roughly 100,000 clones, roughly four fifths seen once. The source was CD4+ T cells from blood, collected around 50 months after liver transplant. The receptors derive from a human patient who received a liver transplant. Some T cells may be transferred from the graft donor. Both conserved end residues are part of each CDR3. D genes are given only for firm matches. The size of a clone is reported for some rows only, either as once, few or many, or as a class for expanded clones.

clone_size: -; v_call: TRBV19; d_call: -; j_call: TRBJ1-1; cdr3_nt: TGTGCCAGTAGTACGCGAACCGGGGTTTGGGCTGAAGCTTTCTTT; cdr3_aa: CASSTRTGVWAEAFF
clone_size: -; v_call: TRBV16; d_call: -; j_call: TRBJ1-4; cdr3_nt: TGTGCCAGCAGCCCACCTGGAGGCTGGAGGGAAAAACTGTTTTTT; cdr3_aa: CASSPPGGWREKLFF
clone_size: once; v_call: TRBV7-9; d_call: TRBD1; j_call: TRBJ1-1; cdr3_nt: TGTGCCAGCAGCCTGTTTACCGGGACAGACACTGAAGCTTTCTTT; cdr3_aa: CASSLFTGTDTEAFF
clone_size: -; v_call: TRBV28; d_call: TRBD1; j_call: TRBJ1-5; cdr3_nt: TGTGCCAGCAGCTTACCGGACAGGGTCCGAAATCAGCCCCAGCATTTT; cdr3_aa: CASSLPDRVRNQPQHF
clone_size: -; v_call: TRBV10-3; d_call: -; j_call: TRBJ2-1; cdr3_nt: TGTGCCATCAGTAACAGGGATAATGAGCAGTTCTTC; cdr3_aa: CAISNRDNEQFF
clone_size: -; v_call: TRBV9; d_call: TRBD1; j_call: TRBJ2-1; cdr3_nt: TGTGCCAGCAGCGCCTCGACAGGGGGCACCTACAATGAGCAGTTCTTC; cdr3_aa: CASSASTGGTYNEQFF
clone_size: -; v_call: TRBV19; d_call: -; j_call: TRBJ1-5; cdr3_nt: TGTGCCGCGGGGATATGGAGCAATCAGCCCCAGCATTTT; cdr3_aa: CAAGIWSNQPQHF
clone_size: -; v_call: TRBV2; d_call: -; j_call: TRBJ1-1; cdr3_nt: TGTGCCAGCAGCCTTGCAGGGGCGGACACTGAAGCTTTCTTT; cdr3_aa: CASSLAGADTEAFF
clone_size: once; v_call: TRBV5-1; d_call: TRBD1; j_call: TRBJ1-5; cdr3_nt: TGCGCCAGCAGGGAGACAGGGGAGGGCAATCAGCCCCAGCATTTT; cdr3_aa: CASRETGEGNQPQHF
clone_size: -; v_call: TRBV5-1; d_call: TRBD2; j_call: TRBJ2-1; cdr3_nt: TGCGCCAGCAGTATAGCGGGGGCGGGCAATGAGCAGTTCTTC; cdr3_aa: CASSIAGAGNEQFF